This TCR beta chain emerged from a study of Graves' ophthalmopathy and Graves' hyperthyroidism. Whole-study findings and limits: The majority of expanded thyroid clonotypes above 0.001 frequency also occurred in blood.

Eligible hyperthyroidism cases comprised new diagnoses of under 2 months' duration in individuals aged 18 to 65. Excluded: other autoimmune disease, uncontrolled infection, pregnancy or lactation. The germline V gene encodes CDR1 SGHTA and CDR2 FQGNSA. V was cut by 3 bases and J by 0 bases, with 8 bases left in between. The CDR3 sequence is 14 residues long. This clonotype was recorded many times. Its matching antigen is unknown. RNA transcripts yielded amplified TCR beta CDR3 regions. Following a first-round RT-PCR that used HTBI primers, a second-round multiplex PCR was carried out. TCRdb re-called the multiplex PCR reads with MiXCR, one entry per CDR3 protein. This table has hundreds of thousands of distinct CDR3 sequences, about a fifth appearing once.

The rearrangement joins TRBV7-2 to TRBJ1-2; D gene uncertain. The source of this sequence is a woman aged 18-29 years with stable Graves' hyperthyroidism. Some clones in this sample may be carry-over from other donors' samples. Input material: peripheral blood. CDR3: CASSLAASNYGYTF. The CDR3 coding sequence is TGTGCCAGCAGCTTGGCAGCGTCTAACTATGGCTACACCTTC.